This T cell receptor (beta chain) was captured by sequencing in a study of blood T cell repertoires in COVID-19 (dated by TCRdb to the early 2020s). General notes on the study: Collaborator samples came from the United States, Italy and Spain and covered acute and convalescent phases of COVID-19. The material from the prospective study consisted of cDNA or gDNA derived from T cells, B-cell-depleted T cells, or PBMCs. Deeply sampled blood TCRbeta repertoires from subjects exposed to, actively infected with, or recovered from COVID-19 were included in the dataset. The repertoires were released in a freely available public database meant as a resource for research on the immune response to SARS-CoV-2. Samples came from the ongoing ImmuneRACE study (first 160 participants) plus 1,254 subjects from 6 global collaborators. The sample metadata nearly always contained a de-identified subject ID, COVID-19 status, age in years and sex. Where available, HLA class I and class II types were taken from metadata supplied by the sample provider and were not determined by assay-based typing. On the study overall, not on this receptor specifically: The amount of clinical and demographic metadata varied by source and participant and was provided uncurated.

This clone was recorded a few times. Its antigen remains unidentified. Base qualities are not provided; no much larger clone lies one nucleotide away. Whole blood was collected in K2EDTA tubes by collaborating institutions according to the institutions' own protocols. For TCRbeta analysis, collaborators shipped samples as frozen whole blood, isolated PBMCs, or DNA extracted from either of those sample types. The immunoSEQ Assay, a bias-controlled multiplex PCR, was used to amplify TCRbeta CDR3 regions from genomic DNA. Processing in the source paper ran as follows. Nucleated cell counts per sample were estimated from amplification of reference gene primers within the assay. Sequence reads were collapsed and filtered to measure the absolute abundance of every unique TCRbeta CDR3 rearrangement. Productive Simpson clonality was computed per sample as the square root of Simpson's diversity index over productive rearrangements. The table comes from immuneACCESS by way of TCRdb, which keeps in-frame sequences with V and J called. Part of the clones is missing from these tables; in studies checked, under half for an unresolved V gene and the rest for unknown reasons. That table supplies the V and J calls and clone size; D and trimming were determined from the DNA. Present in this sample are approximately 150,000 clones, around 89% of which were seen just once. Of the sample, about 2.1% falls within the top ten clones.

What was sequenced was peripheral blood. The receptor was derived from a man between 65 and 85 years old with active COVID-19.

The nucleotide sequence reads as follows: TGTGCCAGCAGCCCAGACAGGAGTCTCATGAACACTGAAGCTTTCTTT. This is translated as CASSPDRSLMNTEAFF. The chain is made from TRBV5-5 and TRBJ1-1; the best D guess is TRBD1, with 6 bases matching. CDR1 is given as SGHKS and CDR2 as YYEKEE, both from the germline V gene (reference sequence). Taken from cysteine to phenylalanine, the CDR3 has 16 residues. Of all the DNA, just the CDR3 is kept, 48 bases in frame from base 1. V gives up 4 bases and J gives up 0 bases, and the segment between their germline ends measures 16 bases. Outside the CDR3, residues come from the reference TRBV5-5 and TRBJ1-1 proteins, so the full variable domain is: DAGVTQSPTHLIKTRGQQVTLRCSPISGHKSVSWYQQVLGQGPQFIFQYYEKEERGRGNFPDRFSARQFPNYSSELNVNALLLGDSALYLCASSPDRSLMNTEAFFGQGTRLTVV.